Shown below are 14 T cell receptor beta chains from a single sample sequenced in a study of T cells after yellow fever vaccination. TCRdb itself ran the 5' RACE reads through MiXCR, one entry per CDR3 protein. The data contain roughly 240,000 distinct CDR3 sequences, less than 7.5% of them singletons. Material: CD4+ T cells sorted from PBMCs, obtained on the day of the yellow fever booster vaccination. These receptors all stem from a man aged 25-40 years who received the YFV17D yellow fever vaccine.

As concerns this clonotype: One base away lies a much larger clone, so this may be a sequencing read error. The chain has TRBV6-2 or TRBV6-3 and TRBJ2-1; TRBD2 matches 12 bases. CDR1 is MNHEY, CDR2 SVGEGT, per germline. The CDR3 is 17 residues long. CDR3 protein: CASSYVPGTSGYNEQSF. Here the CDR3 DNA reads TGTGCCAGCAGTTACGTCCCTGGGACTAGCGGGTACAATGAGCAGTCCTTC.

The sample holds a few counts of this clonotype. The rearrangement links TRBV12-3 or TRBV12-4 to TRBJ2-7, with D perhaps matching TRBD2 (6 bases). The CDR3 consists of 14 residues. The germline V and J ends were trimmed by 8 bases and 4 bases, with 18 bases remaining between them. The CDR3 is CASGGVAAGYEQYF. DNA of the CDR3: TGTGCCAGCGGAGGAGTAGCGGCAGGATACGAGCAGTACTTC.

This clonotype was observed a handful of times. V usage is TRBV6-5 and J usage is TRBJ2-2, with TRBD1 as a possible D gene (5 bases). From germline, CDR1 is MNHEY and CDR2 SVGAGI. Trimming shortened V by 6 bases and J by 5 bases, and 7 bases separated the two germline ends. The CDR3 is 12 residues long. DNA of the CDR3: TGTGCCAGCAGGGGGCCGACCGGGGAGCTGTTTTTT. Its translation is CASRGPTGELFF.

This clonotype was recorded a few times. The chain links TRBV18 to TRBJ2-7; 7 bases align to TRBD1. The CDR3 is 16 residues long. Per the germline V gene, CDR1 is KGHSH and CDR2 is LQKENI. Trimming cost V 3 bases and J 1 base; bases outside gene matches: 9. CDR3 residues: CASSPSVGTVSYEQYF. In DNA, the CDR3 is TGTGCCAGCTCACCTTCAGTGGGGACAGTATCCTACGAGCAGTACTTC.

This clonotype has more than one count but fewer than ten. The chain links TRBV7-9 to TRBJ2-1, with D hard to call. Germline V gives CDR1 SEHNR, CDR2 FQNEAQ (reference sequence). V lost 7 bases to trimming and J lost 5 bases, with 21 bases between them. This CDR3 has 16 residues. In nucleotides, the CDR3 is TGTGCCAGCACCCGCCGCCGCCAGAGCTTTCACAATGAGCAGTTCTTC. Its translation is CASTRRRQSFHNEQFF.

This clonotype was counted many times. The chain joins TRBV29-1 to TRBJ2-7, with a weak D call TRBD2 (5 bases). This CDR3 is 13 amino acids long. V dropped 3 bases and J dropped 7 bases, with 16 bases sitting between them. Germline CDR1 reads SQVTM; CDR2 reads ANQGSEA. CDR3 in DNA: TGCAGCGTTGATGCGGACTGGGGTCGAGAGCAGTACTTC. Translation: CSVDADWGREQYF.

There are many counts of this clonotype. J is TRBJ2-5 and V is TRBV12-3 or TRBV12-4; 11 bases are shared with TRBD2. The CDR3 consists of 15 residues. Trimming cost V 6 bases and J 5 bases; bases outside gene matches: 8. In DNA, the CDR3 is TGTGCCAGCAGGCCAGGGACTAGCGGAGGGGAGACCCAGTACTTC. This encodes CASRPGTSGGETQYF.

The rearrangement uses TRBV28 and TRBJ2-7, with D tentatively TRBD2 (5 bases). Per the germline V gene, CDR1 is MDHEN and CDR2 is SYDVKM. This CDR3 has 11 residues. The germline V and J ends were trimmed by 4 bases and 12 bases, with 13 bases remaining between them. CDR3 protein: CASSSTRVRYF. The CDR3 DNA is TGTGCCAGCAGTTCCACGCGGGTAAGGTACTTC.

CDR3: CASSLQEPGANVLTF. The CDR3 nucleotides are TGCGCCAGCAGCTTACAAGAGCCTGGGGCCAACGTCCTGACTTTC. V gene TRBV5-1 combines with J gene TRBJ2-6; D not certain. The germline V gene encodes CDR1 SGHRS and CDR2 YFSETQ. This CDR3 is built from 15 residues. Trimming shortened V by 2 bases and J by 2 bases, and 8 bases separated the two germline ends.

This clonotype was observed a few times. The chain links TRBV6-2 or TRBV6-3 to TRBJ1-5, with no clear D. CDR1 is MNHEY and CDR2 is SVGEGT in the germline V gene. The germline V and J ends were trimmed by 3 bases and 6 bases, with 6 bases remaining between them. CDR3 length equals 12 residues. CDR3 sequence reads: CASSYTGQPQHF. The DNA for the CDR3 is TGTGCCAGCAGTTATACCGGTCAGCCCCAGCATTTT.

The rearrangement uses TRBV7-6 and TRBJ2-7; 9 bases are a match to TRBD1. The junction had 12 bases not matched to a gene; V was cut back by 1 base and J by 2 bases. The CDR3 extends over 18 amino acids. In germline, CDR1 is SGHVS, CDR2 FNYEAQ. The CDR3 sequence: CASSLDRDRGTKPYEQYF. The CDR3 DNA reads TGTGCCAGCAGCTTAGATAGAGACAGGGGGACGAAACCCTACGAGCAGTACTTC.

This clonotype was picked up many times. For the CDR3, the DNA is TGTGCCAGCAGTTACGATGACACCGGGGAGCTGTTTTTT. Translated: CASSYDDTGELFF. The rearrangement joins TRBV6-2 or TRBV6-3 to TRBJ2-2; D unresolved. The germline CDR1 and CDR2 sequences are MNHEY and SVGEGT. This CDR3 is built from 13 residues. Trimming stripped 2 bases from V and 3 bases from J, with 4 bases between.

This clonotype was seen at least ten times. The chain links TRBV6-5 to TRBJ2-3; D is possibly TRBD1 or TRBD2 (5 bases each). CDR1 is MNHEY, CDR2 SVGAGI, per germline. CDR3 length: 15 amino acids. Trimming took off 4 bases at V and 2 bases at J, with 13 bases between the two ends. This CDR3 reads CASSSAPGTTDTQYF. CDR3 DNA: TGTGCCAGCAGTTCCGCCCCGGGGACCACAGATACGCAGTATTTT.

The chain joins TRBV4-3 to TRBJ2-7, with 7 bases that match TRBD1. Germline V gene lookup returns CDR1 LGHNA and CDR2 YSLEER. The CDR3 has 15 residues. Trimming removed 1 base from V and 4 bases from J; junction bases left unmatched: 7. CDR3 loop: CASSQVPGGVYEQYF. CDR3 in DNA: TGCGCCAGCAGCCAAGTCCCAGGGGGTGTATACGAGCAGTACTTC.